This entry describes one T cell receptor beta chain. No antigen is known for it. Between the trimmed V and J ends, which lost 4 bases and 9 bases, there was a span of 7 bases. Germline CDR1 is MDHEN and CDR2 is SYDVKM. The CDR3 consists of 11 residues. Profiling relied on immunoSEQ multiplex PCR, and the TCRdb table lists in-frame clones only, not all of them. The sample yields roughly 36,000 clones, 91% seen once. The entry originates in a study of T cells in localized non-small cell lung cancer. The study, taken as a whole, reports: Appearances in adjacent lung were noted for a median approximately 50 of the top 100 tumor clones. Sequencing was restricted to one tumor region; therefore, heterogeneity remains possible. Higher blood T cell density tracked longer overall survival. Adjacent uninvolved lung had the highest clonality, suggesting focused antigen responses.

This chain connects TRBV28 to TRBJ2-1, with D unclear. This TCR came from a man between 35 and 75 years old with stage II lung adenocarcinoma. The specimen comprised PBMCs, sampled before any cancer treatment. The CDR3 region has the DNA TGTGCCAGCAGTTCTTCAAGTGAGCAGTTCTTC. Its translation is CASSSSSEQFF.